Included here is one TCR beta chain sequence, with context. What it recognizes is unknown. The data stem from a study of siplizumab effects on memory and regulatory T cells. Study-level results: Sequences below about 10^-5 frequency were poorly captured. As a result, only a minor fraction of alloreactive clones mapped to unstimulated subsets.

TCRdb's table, derived via immunoSEQ multiplex PCR, lists solely in-frame clones and lacks some. The table records some 100,000 clones, roughly nine tenths of them present only once. The V end lost 2 bases, the J end lost 6 bases, and 13 bases lay between the germline ends. This CDR3 spans 14 amino acids. CDR1 MNHNS and CDR2 SASEGT come from the germline V gene. The J gene is TRBJ1-2, the V gene TRBV6-1; tentatively, D is TRBD1 (5 bases). Material: Tregs sorted from blood. The sequence was obtained from a human donor in good health. The CDR3 protein is CASSEQGWWDGYTF. The DNA of the CDR3 is TGTGCCAGCAGTGAACAGGGCTGGTGGGATGGCTACACCTTC.